The clone carrying this T cell receptor beta chain has a count of ten or more. What it binds is unknown. This entry comes from a study of identical twins. General study results and limits: Carriage of fewer insertions was seen in abundant cord blood beta clonotypes, whereas memory repertoires showed none.

Germline V gene data show CDR1 as MNHNS and CDR2 as SASEGT. Trimming left V 0 bases short and J 4 bases short, with 13 bases between. The CDR3 is 15 residues long. Unique molecular identifiers were present on the cDNA, which also gained a universal primer site by template switching. In TCRdb, the 5' RACE reads were re-called with MiXCR into one record per CDR3 protein. In the table there are about 570,000 distinct CDR3 sequences, roughly 9.5% of which are singletons. This sample was also put to use in a study of yellow fever vaccine responses in identical twins.

Sequenced: PBMCs. The sequence derives from a woman aged 18-29 years in good health. V is TRBV6-1 and J is TRBJ2-7; D is perhaps TRBD1 (5 bases). The CDR3 DNA is TGTGCCAGCAGTGAAGCAGGGGCCACAACTTACGAGCAGTACTTC. This codes for CASSEAGATTYEQYF.